This T cell receptor (beta chain) was observed in a study of beta chain features in type 1 diabetes. Study at large: Patients and healthy donors were similar in age, gender and cell yields.

Donors contributed one heparinised blood draw apiece, averaging around 100 mL. This clone was seen just once. What it recognizes is unknown. Since all of the isolated RNA was reverse transcribed, expressed TCRB transcripts were what got sequenced. Sequencing used immunoSEQ multiplex PCR; TCRdb keeps in-frame clones, though not all of them. The sample has fewer than 30,000 clones; roughly three fifths are singletons. The CDR3 sequence is 16 residues long. Trimming stripped 8 bases from V and 6 bases from J, with 22 bases between. CDR1 and CDR2 (germline): KGHSH, LQKENI. Whole-study results and caveats: Patients with Type 1 diabetes showed moderately but significantly shorter TCRB CDR3s in all four CD4+ subsets.

The chain couples TRBV18 to TRBJ2-2; D may be TRBD2 (6 bases). Material for sequencing was Tregs from blood. This sequence originates from a woman aged 18-29 years with type 1 diabetes. In DNA, the CDR3 is TGTGCCAGCACCCTGTTTGGCGGAGGGGAGTCCGGGGAGCTGTTTTTT. Translating it yields CASTLFGGGESGELFF.